This T cell receptor (beta chain) is from a study of blood T cells in healthy people across ages. Total RNA, at least 6 micrograms per sample, came from PBMCs. To note about this clonotype: Antigen unknown.

Germline CDR1 SEHNR, CDR2 FQNEAQ (reference sequence). V shed 5 bases and J 2 bases; nucleotides not matched to a gene: 15. The CDR3 has 18 residues. The authors ran a second PCR of about 7 to 12 cycles using a sample-barcoded 5' primer and a J-beta primer mix. A 12-random-nucleotide template-switch adaptor tagged each cDNA molecule. TCRdb analysed the 5' RACE reads with MiXCR anew, one entry per CDR3 protein. The sample lists over 600,000 distinct CDR3 sequences; around three fifths were seen once. Whole-study findings and limits: The fall in TCR beta diversity per million T cells was roughly linear with age.

The V gene is TRBV7-9, the J gene TRBJ2-1; 7 bases line up with TRBD2. The specimen sequenced was blood. The TCR comes from a man aged 35-49 years in good health. The CDR3 sequence is CASSPPSSAGVTYNEQFF. CDR3 coding DNA: TGTGCCAGCAGCCCACCGTCTTCCGCGGGGGTTACCTACAATGAGCAGTTCTTC.